A selection of T cell receptor beta chains follows, all from one sample in a study of cytomegalovirus exposure and HLA in healthy donors. The repertoire was sequenced with immunoSEQ multiplex PCR; TCRdb's copy has only in-frame clones and lacks some. The repertoire has 250,000 or so clones, roughly 89% of them found once; the top ten carry roughly 2.5%. Material for sequencing was PBMCs. The receptors shown here come from a man aged 18-30 years in good health and CMV-seronegative. The conserved cysteine and the conserved F or W are not part of the CDR3 here. Clone size is given for some rows only: seen once, a few or many times, or a class if the clone is expanded.

NA TRBJ2-1 TRBV9 ASSVGLAGGIYNEQF
NA TRBJ1-2 TRBV29-1 SVEDQDPGYGYT
NA TRBJ2-5 TRBV27 ASSPPTYRTQY
NA TRBJ2-4 TRBV6-5 ASSSGTRGNIQY
NA TRBJ1-1 TRBV27 ASSPNSGASGAEAF
NA TRBJ1-6 TRBV18 ASSPLTGGATSPLH
NA TRBJ2-3 TRBV19 ASSMGGTDTQY
NA TRBJ2-3 TRBV29-1 SVRGFGGTVIADTQY
NA TRBJ1-1 TRBV7-9 ASSPWTGGFAF
NA TRBJ2-4 TRBV28 ASSEPTGAKNIQY
NA TRBJ2-7 TRBV28 ASSAPHQVNEQY
NA TRBJ2-3 TRBV15 ATSFRLDTQY
NA TRBJ1-2 TRBV19 ASRQKQGFGYGYT
NA TRBJ1-3 TRBV27 ASSPTGKGGRTIY
NA TRBJ2-5 TRBV18 ASSPTLRQGYQETQY
NA TRBJ1-2 TRBV9 ASSDTNRGGYT
NA TRBJ2-1 TRBV4-1 ASSQGSQFSEQF
NA TRBJ2-7 TRBV20-1 SAKGIGEQY
once TRBJ1-2 TRBV5-6 ASSSRTGVGYT
once TRBJ2-3 TRBV5-4 ASSLPGQGTDTQY
NA TRBJ2-5 TRBV29-1 SGTEETQY
NA TRBJ2-6 TRBV7-2 ASTTSGANVLT
NA TRBJ2-2 TRBV5-6 ASSRKTGANTGELF
NA TRBJ1-1 TRBV28 ASTWWDSHRLEAF
few TRBJ1-2 TRBV7-2 ASNPGVHYGYT
NA TRBJ2-7 TRBV11-3 ASSLGGSGTGAYEQY
NA TRBJ2-3 TRBV15 ATSRDPTTDTQY
NA TRBJ1-2 TRBV18 ASSPDGGANYGYT
NA TRBJ2-2 TRBV27 ASNGLRELF
NA TRBJ2-1 TRBV28 ASKKEDEQF
NA TRBJ2-5 TRBV15 ATSRISETQY
NA TRBJ2-1 TRBV5-4 ASSSGGRSSYNEQF
NA TRBJ2-3 TRBV7-2 ASSLAVAGGLTDTQY
NA TRBJ1-5 TRBV6-6 ASSETGVRQPQH
NA TRBJ2-3 TRBV6-5 ASGSRGIDTQY
NA TRBJ2-5 TRBV2 ASKGQPQETQY
NA TRBJ2-4 TRBV30 AYLQGFISF
NA TRBJ2-7 TRBV4-3 ASSQDYRGQYEQY
NA TRBJ1-1 TRBV7-2 ASSSSGTAYTQAF